Described below is a single T cell receptor beta chain sequence and its context. Per the original data handling: Scientists estimated how many nucleated cells there were by amplifying reference gene primers. Data came from immunoSEQ multiplex PCR; TCRdb stores just in-frame clones and leaves some out. That table supplies the V and J calls and clone size; D and trimming were determined from the DNA. The sample yields about 110,000 clones, approximately 88% seen once. The source of the sample is a study of blood T cell repertoires in COVID-19. Turning to the study itself: The United States, Italy and Spain supplied acute and convalescent COVID-19 samples.

The CDR3 consists of 16 residues. The V end was cut by 0 bases, the J end by 8 bases, with 16 bases between. Germline-derived CDR1 and CDR2 are LGHDT and YNNKEL (reference sequence). Sequencing input: peripheral blood. J is TRBJ1-4 and V is TRBV3-1 (or the pseudogene TRBV3-2), with D perhaps matching TRBD1 (5 bases). The receptor was isolated from a woman in her 70s with acute or convalescent COVID-19. The CDR3 DNA reads as TGTGCCAGCAGCCAAGATTTCGGGGGGGTAGGAGAAAAACTGTTTTTT. Translating gives CASSQDFGGVGEKLFF.